Each of the 24 T cell receptor beta chains below was sequenced from the same sample in a study of T-cell memory formation after mild COVID-19. TCRdb used MiXCR to reprocess the 5' RACE reads, holding one entry per CDR3 protein. This table has approximately 560,000 distinct CDR3 sequences, roughly 17% appearing once. The source material was PBMCs or a T cell subset sorted from them (not recorded which). The source of these receptors is an adult woman who had mild COVID-19 (a few samples of this study predate the infection). Cell type and time point are not known.

This clonotype was seen a few times. The CDR3 spells CAWKWQGGGSTDTQYF. The CDR3 DNA follows: TGTGCCTGGAAATGGCAGGGCGGGGGTAGCACAGATACGCAGTATTTT. The rearrangement joins TRBV30 to TRBJ2-3; 7 bases map to TRBD2. CDR1 GTSNPN and CDR2 SVGIG come from the germline V gene (reference sequence). The length of the CDR3 is 16 residues. V was pared by 4 bases and J by 0 bases, with 10 bases of the junction left unmatched.

The J gene is TRBJ1-5, the V gene TRBV12-3 or TRBV12-4, with D perhaps TRBD1 (5 bases). Trimming left V 3 bases short and J 6 bases short, with 6 bases between. The CDR3 runs to 12 residues. For the CDR3, the DNA is TGTGCCAGCAGTTTGGGGGTTCAGCCCCAGCATTTT. It is translated as CASSLGVQPQHF.

V and J are TRBV18 and TRBJ2-1; D possibly corresponds to TRBD2 (5 bases). Trimming stripped 6 bases from V and 10 bases from J, with 28 bases between. The germline V gene encodes CDR1 KGHSH and CDR2 LQKENI. The CDR3 spans 17 residues. For the CDR3, the DNA is TGTGCCAGCTCGACCAACCGGGTACTAGGATCAGCGGTGGAGCAGTTCTTC. Translating gives CASSTNRVLGSAVEQFF.

The V and J genes are TRBV5-4 and TRBJ2-3, with TRBD2 matching 8 bases. In germline, CDR1 is SGHNT, CDR2 YYREEE (reference sequence). V was clipped by 4 bases and J by 1 base; unmatched bases: 5. The CDR3 length is 15 residues. Here the CDR3 reads CASSISGVRTDTQYF. CDR3 nucleotide sequence: TGTGCCAGCAGCATTAGCGGGGTGCGCACAGATACGCAGTATTTT. Filled out from reference TRBV5-4 and TRBJ2-3, the complete variable domain reads ETGVTQSPTHLIKTRGQQVTLRCSSQSGHNTVSWYQQALGQGPQFIFQYYREEENGRGNFPPRFSGLQFPNYSSELNVNALELDDSALYLCASSISGVRTDTQYFGPGTRLTVL.

This clonotype was detected ten times or more. This rearrangement joins TRBV12-3 or TRBV12-4 to TRBJ2-1, with D maybe TRBD1 (5 bases). V gave up 9 bases and J gave up 3 bases, with 15 bases separating them. The CDR3 covers 14 residues. DNA of the CDR3: TGTGCCAGTAGGAGCCCGGACATCTACAATGAGCAGTTCTTC. Encoded protein: CASRSPDIYNEQFF.

V gene TRBV29-1 combines with J gene TRBJ2-3; 8 nucleotides align to TRBD2. The J segment lost 4 bases and the V segment lost 5 bases, leaving 11 bases of the junction unmatched. The CDR3 has 15 amino acids. Germline V gives CDR1 SQVTM, CDR2 ANQGSEA. The CDR3 nucleotides are TGCAGCGTTTCCCTCTCCGGGAGGGCCTCAGATACGCAGTATTTT. It encodes CSVSLSGRASDTQYF.

This clonotype appeared a few times. The chain couples TRBV18 to TRBJ1-1; D perhaps matches TRBD1 (6 bases). V lost 6 bases and J lost 0, with 14 bases in between. Germline CDR1 reads KGHSH; CDR2 reads LQKENI. The CDR3 runs 15 residues. In nucleotides, the CDR3 is TGTGCCAGCTCTCCAATACAGGGCCTGAACACTGAAGCTTTCTTT. Its protein is CASSPIQGLNTEAFF. Variable domain in full (rest from reference TRBV18 and TRBJ1-1): NAGVMQNPRHLVRRRGQEARLRCSPMKGHSHVYWYRQLPEEGLKFMVYLQKENIIDESGMPKERFSAEFPKEGPSILRIQQVVRGDSAAYFCASSPIQGLNTEAFFGQGTRLTVV.

The V gene is TRBV20-1, the J gene TRBJ2-7, with TRBD1 matching over 7 bases. The CDR3 extends over 14 amino acids. V was pared by 0 bases and J by 6 bases, with 8 bases of the junction left unmatched. Germline V gene data show CDR1 as DFQATT and CDR2 as SNEGSKA (reference sequence). CDR3 nucleotide sequence: TGCAGTGCTAGAGATCGGCAGGGGGATGTCGAGCAGTACTTC. Translation gives CSARDRQGDVEQYF.

CDR3 nucleotides: TGTGCCAGCACCTCCCCACTAGCGGGAGTTCGCAATGAGCAGTTCTTC. Residues: CASTSPLAGVRNEQFF. This sequence joins TRBV12-3 or TRBV12-4 and TRBJ2-1; 11 bases match TRBD2. The ends lost 7 bases at V and 6 bases at J; junction bases unmatched: 11. The CDR3 extends over 16 amino acids.

The gene calls are TRBV20-1 and TRBJ1-2; D uncertain. From germline, CDR1 is DFQATT and CDR2 SNEGSKA (reference sequence). V lost 3 bases and J 0 bases, leaving 8 bases between the germline ends. This CDR3 spans 13 amino acids. The CDR3 DNA follows: TGCAGTGCTAGGAACCGGGCTAACTATGGCTACACCTTC. Its translation: CSARNRANYGYTF.

The V gene is TRBV20-1, the J gene TRBJ2-1; D gene uncertain. The ends were cut back, 1 base at V and 5 bases at J, with 6 bases in the middle. The CDR3 consists of 12 residues. Germline assignment: CDR1 DFQATT and CDR2 SNEGSKA (reference sequence). In DNA, the CDR3 is TGCAGTGCTAGAGTGGCAGACAATGAGCAGTTCTTC. It encodes CSARVADNEQFF.

This chain connects TRBV10-3 to TRBJ2-7; 9 nucleotides match TRBD1. CDR1 and CDR2 (germline): ENHRY, SYGVKD. V gave up 3 bases and J gave up 6 bases; unmatched junction bases: 6. The CDR3 has 14 residues. CDR3 DNA: TGTGCCATCAGTGAAATCGGACAGGGGTTCGAGCAGTACTTC. Amino acids: CAISEIGQGFEQYF.

This clonotype appeared a few times. The rearrangement joins TRBV5-1 to TRBJ2-3; 8 positions agree with TRBD2. Per the germline V gene, CDR1 is SGHRS and CDR2 is YFSETQ. The CDR3 sequence is 16 residues long. The V and J ends lost 3 bases and 4 bases, in that order; junction bases with no gene match: 10. The CDR3 DNA follows: TGCGCCAGCAGCTCCCAGCGGGAGTTAAGATCAGATACGCAGTATTTT. Its protein is CASSSQRELRSDTQYF.

This clonotype has more than one count but fewer than ten. The V and J genes are TRBV19 and TRBJ1-2, with 9 bases aligning to TRBD1. CDR1 is LNHDA, CDR2 SQIVND, per germline (reference sequence). J gave up 4 bases and V 10 bases, and 10 bases lay outside the gene matches. This CDR3 is 14 amino acids long. The CDR3 loop reads CATKDRGSSYGYTF. As DNA, the CDR3 is TGTGCCACCAAGGACAGGGGTTCATCCTATGGCTACACCTTC.

The chain uses TRBV24-1 and TRBJ1-2; D not resolved. Trimming left V 7 bases short and J 9 bases short, with 20 bases between. CDR1 and CDR2 (germline): KGHDR, SFDVKD. The CDR3 is 14 residues long. The CDR3 reads CATRESAMLGSYTF. The CDR3 DNA is TGTGCCACCAGGGAATCCGCTATGCTGGGTAGCTACACCTTC.

The chain carries TRBV3-1 and TRBJ1-3; 8 bases align to TRBD1. This CDR3 has 19 amino acids. Germline loops: CDR1 LGHDT, CDR2 YNNKEL (reference sequence). Trimming removed 4 bases from V and 2 bases from J; junction bases left unmatched: 16. This chain's CDR3 is CASSRRGQGAKDAGNTIYF. In DNA form, the CDR3 reads TGTGCCAGCAGCCGGCGAGGGCAGGGGGCAAAGGATGCTGGAAACACCATATATTTT.

This chain links TRBV18 with TRBJ2-2; 9 bases align to TRBD1. The V gene's germline CDR1 is KGHSH and CDR2 LQKENI. There are 19 residues in the CDR3. The ends lost 1 base at V and 4 bases at J; junction bases unmatched: 13. DNA of the CDR3: TGTGCCAGCTCACCACTCCCTGGGACAGGGAGTAGAGGCACCGGGGAGCTGTTTTTT. Its translation is CASSPLPGTGSRGTGELFF.

This clonotype was detected only a few times. The chain carries TRBV5-6 and TRBJ2-5; 10 positions agree with TRBD2. After removal of 4 bases from V and 2 bases from J, the junction contained 5 bases not matched to a gene. The CDR3 runs 15 residues. Germline loops: CDR1 SGHDT, CDR2 YYEEEE. DNA for the CDR3: TGTGCCAGCAGCCGGGTACTAGCGGGACAAGAGACCCAGTACTTC. Translation gives CASSRVLAGQETQYF.

This clonotype came up a few times. This chain joins TRBV9 and TRBJ1-2, with D possibly being TRBD1 (5 bases). The germline gives CDR1 SGDLS, CDR2 YYNGEE. The V and J ends lost 1 base and 5 bases respectively, with 9 bases between them. The CDR3 totals 13 residues. The CDR3 protein is CASSVRGEYGYTF. The CDR3 region has the DNA TGTGCCAGCAGCGTACGGGGGGAGTATGGCTACACCTTC.

The V call is TRBV6-2 or TRBV6-3, the J call TRBJ1-1, with no clear D. Between the trimmed V and J ends, which lost 7 bases and 5 bases, there was a span of 11 bases. The CDR3 length is 12 residues. Per germline, CDR1 MNHEY and CDR2 SVGEGT. Here the CDR3 DNA reads TGTGCCAGCACCCTCGGAGCGACTGAAGCTTTCTTT. This gives the protein CASTLGATEAFF.

This clonotype occurred a few times. The chain couples TRBV24-1 to TRBJ2-5, with TRBD1 matching 8 bases. The CDR3 has 13 residues. Trimming cost V 5 bases and J 4 bases; bases outside gene matches: 2. CDR1 and CDR2 from the germline V gene are KGHDR and SFDVKD. The DNA for the CDR3 is TGTGCCACCAGTGGGACAGGGCTAGAGACCCAGTACTTC. Amino acids: CATSGTGLETQYF.

J is TRBJ2-2 and V is TRBV19; 7 positions match TRBD1. The CDR3 has 13 residues. The V gene end was trimmed by 7 bases and the J gene end by 3 bases; junction bases not matched to a gene: 2. CDR1 is LNHDA and CDR2 is SQIVND in the germline V gene (reference sequence). The CDR3: CASTDRDTGELFF. The CDR3 bases are TGTGCCAGTACCGACAGGGACACCGGGGAGCTGTTTTTT.

The CDR3 loop reads CSARVFGGAGRMNTEAFF. DNA for the CDR3: TGCAGTGCTAGAGTTTTCGGTGGGGCAGGGCGGATGAACACTGAAGCTTTCTTT. This chain uses TRBV20-1 with TRBJ1-1; D perhaps matches TRBD1 (5 bases). Germline-derived CDR1 and CDR2 are DFQATT and SNEGSKA (reference sequence). V lost 1 base, J lost 0 bases, and 21 bases lay in between. This CDR3 contains 18 residues.

The chain links TRBV5-1 to TRBJ1-2; D is perhaps TRBD1 (5 bases). The CDR3 loop spans 13 amino acids. The V end was cut by 3 bases, the J end by 7 bases, with 13 bases between. CDR1 SGHRS and CDR2 YFSETQ come from the germline V gene. CDR3 protein: CASSSTTALGYTF. CDR3 bases: TGCGCCAGCAGCTCAACGACAGCGCTTGGCTACACCTTC.